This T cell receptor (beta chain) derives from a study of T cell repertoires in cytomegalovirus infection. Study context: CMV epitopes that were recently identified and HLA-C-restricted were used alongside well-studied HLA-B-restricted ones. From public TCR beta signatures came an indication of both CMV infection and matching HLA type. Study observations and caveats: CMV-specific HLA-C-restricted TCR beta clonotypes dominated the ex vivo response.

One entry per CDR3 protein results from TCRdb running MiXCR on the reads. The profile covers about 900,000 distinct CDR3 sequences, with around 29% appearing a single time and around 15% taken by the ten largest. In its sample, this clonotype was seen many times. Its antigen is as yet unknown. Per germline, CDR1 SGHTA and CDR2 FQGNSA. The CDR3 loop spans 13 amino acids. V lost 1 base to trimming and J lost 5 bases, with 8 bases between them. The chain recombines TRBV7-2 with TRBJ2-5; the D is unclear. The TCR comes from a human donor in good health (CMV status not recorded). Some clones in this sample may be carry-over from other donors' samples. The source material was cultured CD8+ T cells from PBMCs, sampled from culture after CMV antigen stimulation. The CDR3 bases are TGTGCCAGCAGCTTAGAGAGCCCGGAGACCCAGTACTTC. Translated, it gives CASSLESPETQYF.